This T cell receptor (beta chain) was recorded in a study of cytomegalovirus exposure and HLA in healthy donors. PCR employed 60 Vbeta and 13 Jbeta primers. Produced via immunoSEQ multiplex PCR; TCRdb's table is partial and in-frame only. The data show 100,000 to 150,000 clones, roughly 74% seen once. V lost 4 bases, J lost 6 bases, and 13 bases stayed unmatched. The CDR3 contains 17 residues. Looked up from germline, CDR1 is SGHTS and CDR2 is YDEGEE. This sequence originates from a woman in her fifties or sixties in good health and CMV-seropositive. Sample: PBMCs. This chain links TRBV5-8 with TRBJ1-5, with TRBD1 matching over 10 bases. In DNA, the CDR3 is TGTGCCAGCAGCCCTCGGACAGGGGGTATGATGGGTCAGCCCCAGCATTTT. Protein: CASSPRTGGMMGQPQHF.